Following are 27 T cell receptor beta chains from one sample sequenced in a study of beta chain features in type 1 diabetes. The whole isolated RNA underwent reverse transcription, so sequencing captured expressed TCRB transcripts. Clones were read by immunoSEQ multiplex PCR, and TCRdb kept only the in-frame ones, dropping some. The profile shows 4,500 to 7,000 clones, around 75% of them singletons. Sequenced: Tregs from blood. These receptors were obtained from a man between 18 and 29 years old in good health.

The chain uses TRBV7-2 and TRBJ2-7, with D possibly matching TRBD1 (6 bases). Germline V gene data show CDR1 as SGHTA and CDR2 as FQGNSA. With 7 bases removed from V and 3 bases from J, the gap between germline ends came to 13 bases. The CDR3 extends over 13 amino acids. The CDR3 here is CASNFGQNYEQYF. CDR3 coding DNA: TGTGCCAGCAACTTCGGACAGAACTACGAGCAGTACTTC.

This rearrangement joins TRBV7-2 to TRBJ2-5, with 8 bases matching TRBD2. V was clipped by 2 bases and J by 5 bases; unmatched bases: 10. CDR3 length: 16 amino acids. CDR1 is SGHTA and CDR2 is FQGNSA in the germline V gene. The CDR3 region is CASSLPSTSVSETQYF. The DNA of the CDR3 is TGTGCCAGCAGCTTACCATCGACTAGCGTTTCCGAGACCCAGTACTTC.

This chain joins TRBV14 and TRBJ2-1; 7 bases are a match to TRBD1. The CDR3 is 17 residues long. Germline CDR1 SGHDN, CDR2 FVKESK. With V trimmed by 3 bases and J by 5 bases, 13 bases remained unmatched. The CDR3 sequence is CASSHLPAGGSHNEQFF. CDR3 nucleotides: TGTGCCAGCAGCCACCTCCCTGCAGGGGGATCTCACAATGAGCAGTTCTTC.

This sequence joins TRBV11-2 and TRBJ2-3, with 7 bases that match TRBD2. Germline CDR1 SGHAT, CDR2 FQNNGV. With 1 base clipped from V and 2 bases from J, the junction kept 9 bases outside the gene matches. This CDR3 is built from 17 residues. The CDR3 DNA follows: TGTGCCAGCAGCTTAGGGCCAGCGGGGCTTCACACAGATACGCAGTATTTT. Its protein product is CASSLGPAGLHTDTQYF. Full variable domain (missing parts from reference TRBV11-2 and TRBJ2-3): EAGVAQSPRYKIIEKRQSVAFWCNPISGHATLYWYQQILGQGPKLLIQFQNNGVVDDSQLPKDRFSAERLKGVDSTLKIQPAKLEDSAVYLCASSLGPAGLHTDTQYFGPGTRLTVL.

This chain links TRBV5-1 with TRBJ2-5; 8 nucleotides align to TRBD1. In germline, CDR1 is SGHRS, CDR2 YFSETQ. The ends lost 1 base at V and 5 bases at J; junction bases unmatched: 7. The CDR3 is 15 residues long. CDR3 nucleotides: TGCGCCAGCAGCTTGTTGTCAGGGGGCGCGGAGACCCAGTACTTC. Amino acid sequence: CASSLLSGGAETQYF.

This clone was counted once. The chain uses TRBV7-6 and TRBJ2-3; 7 bases match TRBD2. Germline V gene sequence: CDR1 SGHVS, CDR2 FNYEAQ. V lost 5 bases to trimming and J lost 0 bases; unmatched junction nucleotides: 20. The CDR3 has 20 residues. This CDR3 reads CASSPGLVGPSRASTDTQYF. The CDR3 nucleotides are TGTGCCAGCAGCCCCGGACTAGTCGGCCCCTCACGTGCTAGCACAGATACGCAGTATTTT.

This clone was counted a single time. CDR3 nucleotides: TGTGCCAGCAGTGTGGCGGGGGTCAGCTCCTACAATGAGCAGTTCTTC. Translated: CASSVAGVSSYNEQFF. The rearrangement joins TRBV6-1 to TRBJ2-1; 7 bases are shared with TRBD2. The germline CDR1 and CDR2 sequences are MNHNS and SASEGT. CDR3 length: 16 amino acids. With 4 bases clipped from V and 0 bases from J, the junction kept 6 bases outside the gene matches.

The V call is TRBV29-1, the J call TRBJ1-1, with 7 bases aligning to TRBD1. In germline, CDR1 is SQVTM, CDR2 ANQGSEA. There are 12 residues in the CDR3. Unmatched junction bases numbered 4, after V lost 8 bases and J lost 1 base. In nucleotides, the CDR3 is TGCAGCTCAAGACAGGGGAACACTGAAGCTTTCTTT. Translating gives CSSRQGNTEAFF.

The chain combines TRBV6-1 with TRBJ2-6; no firm D call. The CDR3 spans 19 residues. Germline loops: CDR1 MNHNS, CDR2 SASEGT. V dropped 6 bases and J dropped 0 bases, with 21 bases sitting between them. The CDR3 DNA sequence: TGTGCCAGCAGGGAACCCCCCGGCCTGGGCCCCTCTGGGGCCAACGTCCTGACTTTC. This codes for CASREPPGLGPSGANVLTF.

The rearrangement joins TRBV6-5 to TRBJ2-7; 7 nucleotides match TRBD1. Trimming removed 7 bases from V and 2 bases from J; junction bases left unmatched: 8. The germline V gene has CDR1 MNHEY and CDR2 SVGAGI. The CDR3 contains 14 residues. This CDR3 is CASKTDRSTYEQYF. The CDR3 region has the DNA TGTGCCAGCAAAACGGACAGGTCTACCTACGAGCAGTACTTC.

This clone was counted only a few times. The V gene is TRBV7-2, the J gene TRBJ2-2, with 8 bases identical to TRBD2. CDR3 length: 17 residues. Per the germline V gene, CDR1 is SGHTA and CDR2 is FQGNSA. V was clipped by 3 bases and J by 7 bases; unmatched bases: 13. CDR3 nucleotides: TGTGCCAGCAGCTTCCAACAGCGGGGGAGATCCGGCGGGGAGCTGTTTTTT. It codes for CASSFQQRGRSGGELFF.

This clone was counted a few times. This chain uses TRBV2 with TRBJ2-2; TRBD1 agrees at 10 bases. J was trimmed by 1 base and V by 7 bases; bases with no gene match: 3. The CDR3 length is 15 residues. Germline V CDR1 and CDR2: SNHLY, FYNNEI. The CDR3 sequence: CASNRDRGNTGELFF. CDR3 DNA: TGTGCCAGCAACCGGGACAGGGGGAACACCGGGGAGCTGTTTTTT.

This sequence joins TRBV2 and TRBJ2-1; 11 positions agree with TRBD1. The V segment lost 6 bases and the J segment 7 bases; nucleotides outside the gene matches: 5. CDR1 and CDR2 from the germline V gene are SNHLY and FYNNEI. CDR3 length: 14 amino acids. CDR3 loop: CASRDRGQLNEQFF. CDR3 sequence (DNA): TGTGCCAGCAGGGACAGGGGGCAGTTGAATGAGCAGTTCTTC. Together with reference TRBV2 and TRBJ2-1, the CDR3 gives the full variable domain: EPEVTQTPSHQVTQMGQEVILRCVPISNHLYFYWYRQILGQKVEFLVSFYNNEISEKSEIFDDQFSVERPDGSNFTLKIRSTKLEDSAMYFCASRDRGQLNEQFFGPGTRLTVL.

The CDR3 spells CSATRETQYF. The CDR3 coding sequence is TGCAGTGCCACGAGGGAGACCCAGTACTTC. The chain joins TRBV20-1 to TRBJ2-5; D is unclear. With 6 bases removed from V and 5 bases from J, the gap between germline ends came to 7 bases. This CDR3 spans 10 amino acids. The V gene's germline CDR1 is DFQATT and CDR2 SNEGSKA (reference sequence).

V and J are TRBV5-4 and TRBJ2-1, with D unresolved. Trimming took off 0 bases at V and 3 bases at J, with 10 bases between the two ends. This CDR3 comprises 15 residues. Germline V CDR1 and CDR2: SGHNT, YYREEE (reference sequence). CDR3 coding DNA: TGTGCCAGCAGCTTGGCATTCAGTATCTACAATGAGCAGTTCTTC. Protein product: CASSLAFSIYNEQFF.

The sample holds one count of this clone. The chain carries TRBV18 and TRBJ1-2; no reliable D call. Germline V gives CDR1 KGHSH, CDR2 LQKENI. Trimming cost V 5 bases and J 2 bases, with 6 bases left between them. CDR3 size: 12 residues. This chain's CDR3 is CASSTENYGYTF. The CDR3 nucleotides read TGTGCCAGCTCAACAGAAAACTATGGCTACACCTTC. Variable domain in full (rest from reference TRBV18 and TRBJ1-2): NAGVMQNPRHLVRRRGQEARLRCSPMKGHSHVYWYRQLPEEGLKFMVYLQKENIIDESGMPKERFSAEFPKEGPSILRIQQVVRGDSAAYFCASSTENYGYTFGSGTRLTVV.

This rearrangement joins TRBV18 to TRBJ2-7; TRBD1 agrees at 9 bases. Per germline, CDR1 KGHSH and CDR2 LQKENI. The CDR3 contains 17 residues. V dropped 0 bases and J dropped 0; count of bases not matched to a gene: 6. The CDR3 protein is CASSPPPGTGSSYEQYF. In nucleotides, the CDR3 is TGTGCCAGCTCACCACCGCCCGGGACAGGGTCCTCCTACGAGCAGTACTTC.

The chain is built from TRBV5-6 and TRBJ1-4, with 8 bases identical to TRBD1. The CDR3 runs to 13 residues. J was trimmed by 9 bases and V by 2 bases; bases with no gene match: 3. Germline V lookup: CDR1 SGHDT, CDR2 YYEEEE. This CDR3 reads CASSFWDRKKLFF. The CDR3 nucleotides read TGTGCCAGCAGCTTCTGGGACAGGAAAAAACTGTTTTTT.

V is TRBV5-5 and J is TRBJ2-3; 10 nucleotides agree with TRBD2. Germline trimming cut 4 bases from V and 1 base from J; bases unmatched to any gene: 18. CDR1 SGHKS and CDR2 YYEKEE come from the germline V gene (reference sequence). This CDR3 is 20 amino acids long. The CDR3 loop reads CASSNYLGAGGPLRTDTQYF. CDR3 in DNA: TGTGCCAGCAGCAATTACCTCGGAGCGGGGGGGCCCCTTCGCACAGATACGCAGTATTTT.

The genes are TRBV18 and TRBJ2-3; TRBD2 matches at 10 bases. Germline CDR1 KGHSH, CDR2 LQKENI. This CDR3 has 16 residues. Trimming took 5 bases from V and 4 from J; bases not matched to a gene: 9. This chain's CDR3 is CASSALAGGRADTQYF. As DNA, the CDR3 is TGTGCCAGCTCAGCTTTAGCGGGGGGCCGGGCAGATACGCAGTATTTT.

This chain links TRBV4-3 with TRBJ1-1; maybe TRBD1 (5 bases). Trimming removed 1 base from V and 1 base from J, with 7 bases in between. Germline V CDR1 and CDR2: LGHNA, YSLEER. The CDR3 spans 14 residues. The CDR3 coding sequence is TGCGCCAGCAGCCAAGTTCAGGGGAACACTGAAGCTTTCTTT. It is translated as CASSQVQGNTEAFF.

The genes are TRBV6-6 and TRBJ2-7; TRBD2 is a possible D gene (6 bases). Trimming took off 6 bases at V and 3 bases at J, with 6 bases between the two ends. This CDR3 has 11 amino acids. Germline CDR1 reads MNHNY; CDR2 reads SVGAGI (reference sequence). The CDR3, as DNA: TGTGCCAGCAGCGGGAGCTACGAGCAGTACTTC. Translating gives CASSGSYEQYF.

The chain couples TRBV11-2 to TRBJ2-7; D is possibly TRBD2 (6 bases). The CDR3 is 12 amino acids. V lost 0 bases and J lost 11, with 11 bases in between. Germline CDR1 and CDR2: SGHAT and FQNNGV. The CDR3 DNA reads as TGTGCCAGCAGCTTAGATCTTGCGGGGAAGTACTTC. It codes for CASSLDLAGKYF.

The rearrangement uses TRBV27 and TRBJ2-2; 7 bases agree with TRBD2. This CDR3 is built from 15 residues. The germline V gene has CDR1 MNHEY and CDR2 SMNVEV (reference sequence). J was trimmed by 7 bases and V by 1 base; bases with no gene match: 6. In DNA form, the CDR3 reads TGTGCCAGCAGTTTATGGGGGGGTACGGGCGGGGAGCTGTTTTTT. Protein sequence: CASSLWGGTGGELFF.

Written as DNA, the CDR3 is TGCGCCAGCAGCTTGGACGGGAAAGGCTACACCTTC. As protein: CASSLDGKGYTF. V gene TRBV5-1 combines with J gene TRBJ1-2; D ambiguous. Germline V gives CDR1 SGHRS, CDR2 YFSETQ. V was cut by 0 bases and J by 8 bases, with 8 bases left in between. This CDR3 spans 12 amino acids. The full variable domain, its missing parts supplied by reference TRBV5-1 and TRBJ1-2, is KAGVTQTPRYLIKTRGQQVTLSCSPISGHRSVSWYQQTPGQGLQFLFEYFSETQRNKGNFPGRFSGRQFSNSRSEMNVSTLELGDSALYLCASSLDGKGYTFGSGTRLTVV.

The gene calls are TRBV9 and TRBJ1-6; 9 bases are a match to TRBD1. In germline, CDR1 is SGDLS, CDR2 YYNGEE. There are 17 residues in the CDR3. V shed 5 bases, J shed 6 bases, and the junction held 12 bases outside the gene matches. This chain's CDR3 is CASSEQSGQGFNSPLHF. The CDR3 DNA follows: TGTGCCAGCAGTGAACAATCAGGACAGGGGTTTAATTCACCCCTCCACTTT.

The chain couples TRBV7-8 to TRBJ2-3, with TRBD2 as a possible D gene (6 bases). The CDR3 totals 14 residues. CDR1 SGHVS and CDR2 FQNEAQ come from the germline V gene. Trimming cost V 4 bases and J 3 bases, with 11 bases left between them. This CDR3 reads CASSSETRTDTQYF. In DNA form, the CDR3 reads TGTGCCAGCAGCTCGGAGACTAGGACAGATACGCAGTATTTT.